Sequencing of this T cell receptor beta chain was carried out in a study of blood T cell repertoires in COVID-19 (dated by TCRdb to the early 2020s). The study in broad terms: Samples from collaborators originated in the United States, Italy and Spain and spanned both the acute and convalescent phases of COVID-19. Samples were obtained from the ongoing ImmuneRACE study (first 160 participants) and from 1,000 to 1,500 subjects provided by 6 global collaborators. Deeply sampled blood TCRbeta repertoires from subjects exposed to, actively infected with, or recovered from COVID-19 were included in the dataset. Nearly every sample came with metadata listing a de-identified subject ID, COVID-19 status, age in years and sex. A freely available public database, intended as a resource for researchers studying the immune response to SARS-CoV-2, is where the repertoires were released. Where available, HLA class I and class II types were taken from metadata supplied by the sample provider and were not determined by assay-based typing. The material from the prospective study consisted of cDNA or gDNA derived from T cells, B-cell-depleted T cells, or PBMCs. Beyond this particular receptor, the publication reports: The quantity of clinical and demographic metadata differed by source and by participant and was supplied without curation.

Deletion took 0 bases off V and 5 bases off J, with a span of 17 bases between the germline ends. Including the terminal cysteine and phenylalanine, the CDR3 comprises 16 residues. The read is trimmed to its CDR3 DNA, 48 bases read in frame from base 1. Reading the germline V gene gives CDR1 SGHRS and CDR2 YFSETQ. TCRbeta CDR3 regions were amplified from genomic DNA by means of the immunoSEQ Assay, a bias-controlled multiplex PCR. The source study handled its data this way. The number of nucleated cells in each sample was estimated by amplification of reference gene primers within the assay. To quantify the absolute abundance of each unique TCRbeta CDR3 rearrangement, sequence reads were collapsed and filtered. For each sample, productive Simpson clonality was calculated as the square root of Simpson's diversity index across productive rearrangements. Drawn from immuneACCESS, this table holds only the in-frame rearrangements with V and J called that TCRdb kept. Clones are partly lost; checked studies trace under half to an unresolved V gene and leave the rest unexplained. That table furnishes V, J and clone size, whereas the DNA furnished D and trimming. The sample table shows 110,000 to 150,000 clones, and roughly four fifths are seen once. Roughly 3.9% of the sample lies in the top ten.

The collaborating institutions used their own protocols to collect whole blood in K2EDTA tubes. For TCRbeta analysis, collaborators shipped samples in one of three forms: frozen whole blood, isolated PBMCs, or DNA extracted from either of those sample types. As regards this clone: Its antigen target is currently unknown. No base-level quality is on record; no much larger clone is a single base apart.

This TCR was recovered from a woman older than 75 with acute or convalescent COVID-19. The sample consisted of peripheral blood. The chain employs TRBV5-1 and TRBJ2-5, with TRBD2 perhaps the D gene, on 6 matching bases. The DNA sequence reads TGCGCCAGCAGCTTGGGCCGCGGGAAGGCGGAGGAGACCCAGTACTTC. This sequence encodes CASSLGRGKAEETQYF.